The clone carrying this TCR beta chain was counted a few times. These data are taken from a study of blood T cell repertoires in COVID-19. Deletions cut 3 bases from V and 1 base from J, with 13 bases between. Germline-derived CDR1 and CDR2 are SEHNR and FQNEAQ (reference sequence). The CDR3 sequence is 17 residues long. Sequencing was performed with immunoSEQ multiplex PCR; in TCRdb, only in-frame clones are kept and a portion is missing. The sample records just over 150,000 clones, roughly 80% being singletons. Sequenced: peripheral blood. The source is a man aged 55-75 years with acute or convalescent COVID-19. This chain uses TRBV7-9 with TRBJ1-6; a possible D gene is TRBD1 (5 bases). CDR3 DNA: TGTGCCAGCAGCTTCTACAGGCAACATTCCTATAATTCACCCCTCCACTTT. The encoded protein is CASSFYRQHSYNSPLHF.